Listed below are T cell receptor beta chains from one sample, sequenced in a study of blood T cell repertoires in COVID-19. Using immunoSEQ multiplex PCR, the repertoire was profiled, and TCRdb retains in-frame clones only, with some absent. The table lists over 150,000 clones, about 90% of them singletons. The sequencing sample was made of peripheral blood. The receptors here all came from a man in his fifties or sixties with acute or convalescent COVID-19. Each CDR3 is given without its conserved first and last residue. Clone size is given for some rows only: seen once, a few or many times, or a class if the clone is expanded.

J gene	V gene	clone size	CDR3 protein
TRBJ2-6	TRBV2	.	ASSEVRPTVWANVLT
TRBJ1-4	TRBV7-2	.	ASSSRGNEKLF
TRBJ2-1	TRBV7-9	.	ASTDRSSYNEQF
TRBJ2-3	TRBV7-9	.	ASSPRTSGSTDTQY
TRBJ1-3	TRBV25-1	.	ASSESGEIGNTIY
TRBJ2-2	TRBV7-7	.	ASSLRPSGGSPGELF
TRBJ2-7	TRBV6-5	few	ASSRDRGLYEQY
TRBJ2-3	TRBV18	.	ASSPELAGTDTQY
TRBJ1-4	TRBV5-1	.	ASSSTHVQGLDEKLF
TRBJ2-1	TRBV5-5	.	ASSLVAHNEQF
TRBJ1-6	TRBV27	.	ASRGTANSPLH
TRBJ2-2	TRBV28	.	ASSFVSGTVSTGELF
TRBJ2-1	TRBV12-2	.	ASRLAWSSGGASNEQF
TRBJ1-1	TRBV7-8	.	ASSATGLEGTEAF
TRBJ2-5	TRBV19	.	ASSIEIGQGNLETQY
TRBJ2-3	TRBV19	once	ASSIQVGRNTDTQY
TRBJ1-1	TRBV7-8	.	ASSHGRTQEAF
TRBJ1-1	TRBV9	.	ASSTVAKGATEAF
TRBJ1-4	TRBV7-9	.	ASSTGQGNEKLF
TRBJ1-1	TRBV5-1	.	ASRQMRNTEAF
TRBJ1-2	TRBV7-2	.	ASSYRGQLLGYT
TRBJ1-5	TRBV30	.	AWSARYLTGKSNQPQH
TRBJ1-2	TRBV7-2	.	ASSPTRGEGYT
TRBJ1-1	TRBV7-3	.	ASGVGQSTEAF
TRBJ2-5	TRBV9	.	ASSVSGYQETQY
TRBJ1-3	TRBV6-5	.	ASSYSAPTNTIY
TRBJ2-7	TRBV11-2	.	ASSRQLYEQY
TRBJ2-3	TRBV3-1/TRBV3-2	once	ASSQDVGRGFGTDTQY
TRBJ2-7	TRBV10-3	.	AISESTPSYEQY